Listed here are 5 T cell receptor beta chains from one sample, sequenced in a study of T cell responses to AZD1222 COVID-19 vaccine. Sequenced by immunoSEQ multiplex PCR; TCRdb stores in-frame clones only, minus some. The table shows under 130,000 clones, with 90% to 95% occurring only once. Sequencing was performed on peripheral blood, taken on day 0 of AZD1222 vaccination. These TCRs come from an adult in good health.

The V gene is TRBV9, the J gene TRBJ2-7; possibly TRBD2 for D (5 bases). Germline V gives CDR1 SGDLS, CDR2 YYNGEE. V lost 4 bases, J lost 3 bases, and 17 bases lay in between. This CDR3 region has 15 residues. The CDR3 sequence is CASSPDPNGVYEQYF. Here the CDR3 DNA reads TGTGCCAGCAGCCCAGACCCGAACGGGGTCTACGAGCAGTACTTC.

The rearrangement uses TRBV20-1 and TRBJ2-2; D uncertain. CDR1 is DFQATT, CDR2 SNEGSKA, per germline (reference sequence). The length of the CDR3 is 12 residues. V dropped 3 bases and J dropped 2 bases, with 4 bases sitting between them. CDR3: CSASYNTGELFF. The CDR3 coding sequence is TGCAGTGCTAGTTATAACACCGGGGAGCTGTTTTTT.

The chain links TRBV5-4 to TRBJ2-1, with a possible D match to TRBD2 (7 bases). CDR1 is SGHNT, CDR2 YYREEE, per germline (reference sequence). This CDR3 contains 13 residues. With 5 bases removed from V and 8 bases from J, the gap between germline ends came to 14 bases. CDR3 residues: CASSRGGVYEQFF. The CDR3 nucleotides are TGTGCCAGCAGTCGAGGGGGGGTATATGAGCAGTTCTTC.

The rearrangement links TRBV27 to TRBJ1-6; TRBD1 is a possible D gene (6 bases). Germline lookup yields CDR1 MNHEY and CDR2 SMNVEV (reference sequence). This CDR3 has 18 amino acids. V was shortened by 2 bases and J by 0 bases, with 14 bases between the two germline ends. This CDR3 reads CASSLETGANSYNSPLHF. The CDR3, as DNA: TGTGCCAGCAGTTTAGAAACGGGGGCCAACTCCTATAATTCACCCCTCCACTTT.

This rearrangement joins TRBV29-1 to TRBJ2-3; perhaps D is TRBD1 or TRBD2 (5 bases each). This CDR3 contains 18 residues. The ends were cut back, 6 bases at V and 2 bases at J, with 27 bases in the middle. Germline lookup yields CDR1 SQVTM and CDR2 ANQGSEA. The DNA of the CDR3 is TGCAGCGTCCTCACCCCCGGGACCAAATATATTTTCACAGATACGCAGTATTTT. As protein: CSVLTPGTKYIFTDTQYF.